This entry lists 29 T cell receptor beta chains sequenced from one sample in a study of T cell responses to AZD1222 COVID-19 vaccine. The assay was immunoSEQ multiplex PCR, and TCRdb's table has in-frame clones only and misses some. The sample has roughly 180,000 clones, 92% seen once. The specimen was peripheral blood, collected 28 days after the second AZD1222 dose. Every receptor here comes from an adult who received the AZD1222 COVID-19 vaccine.

V usage is TRBV5-1 and J usage is TRBJ2-2; no reliable D call. Germline lookup yields CDR1 SGHRS and CDR2 YFSETQ. The CDR3 consists of 16 residues. Trimming cost V 3 bases and J 3 bases, with 15 bases left between them. CDR3 sequence: CASSYRVLTDTGELFF. The CDR3 region has the DNA TGCGCCAGCAGCTACCGAGTGCTTACTGACACCGGGGAGCTGTTTTTT. Using reference TRBV5-1 and TRBJ2-2 for the parts outside the CDR3, the full variable domain is KAGVTQTPRYLIKTRGQQVTLSCSPISGHRSVSWYQQTPGQGLQFLFEYFSETQRNKGNFPGRFSGRQFSNSRSEMNVSTLELGDSALYLCASSYRVLTDTGELFFGEGSRLTVL.

The chain joins TRBV11-3 to TRBJ2-7, with D perhaps assigned TRBD1 or TRBD2 (5 bases each). Germline CDR1 SGHNT, CDR2 YENEEA. CDR3 size: 14 residues. Trimming removed 5 bases from V and 3 bases from J, with 14 bases in between. CDR3 in amino acids: CASSPSGQIYEQYF. The CDR3 DNA reads as TGTGCCAGCAGCCCTTCGGGGCAAATCTACGAGCAGTACTTC.

The chain carries TRBV12-3 or TRBV12-4 and TRBJ2-1; TRBD2 matches 9 bases. This CDR3 comprises 13 residues. The V gene end was trimmed by 8 bases and the J gene end by 2 bases; junction bases not matched to a gene: 1. The DNA of the CDR3 is TGTGCCAGCGAGCGGGAGGCCTACAATGAGCAGTTCTTC. The encoded protein is CASEREAYNEQFF.

On this clone: The sample contains more than one DNA sequence encoding this CDR3. The V call is TRBV6-5, the J call TRBJ1-2, with D possibly TRBD1 on 5 matching bases. V was pared by 6 bases and J by 5 bases, with 13 bases between. From germline, CDR1 is MNHEY and CDR2 SVGAGI. The CDR3 sequence is 13 residues long. CDR3 loop: CASSLTGGYGYTF. The CDR3, as DNA: TGTGCCAGCAGCCTTACGGGGGGTTATGGCTACACCTTC.

The rearrangement uses TRBV3-1 (or the pseudogene TRBV3-2) and TRBJ1-2, with D unresolved. The germline CDR1 and CDR2 sequences are LGHDT and YNNKEL (reference sequence). The CDR3 has 16 residues. V was cut by 2 bases and J by 0 bases, with 13 bases left in between. The CDR3 reads CASSQSPDRANYGYTF. The CDR3 DNA reads as TGTGCCAGCAGCCAAAGTCCAGACCGGGCTAACTATGGCTACACCTTC.

V and J are TRBV6-4 and TRBJ1-1; TRBD1 might be the D (5 bases). V was clipped by 3 bases and J by 3 bases, with 17 bases between them. Germline V lookup: CDR1 MRHNA, CDR2 SNTAGT. The CDR3 runs 16 residues. In nucleotides, the CDR3 is TGTGCCAGCAGTGATCCAGGGCGATCCTACGACACTGAAGCTTTCTTT. It translates to CASSDPGRSYDTEAFF.

The chain combines TRBV2 with TRBJ1-2; no reliable D call. Germline V CDR1 and CDR2: SNHLY, FYNNEI. Trimming took off 7 bases at V and 9 bases at J, with 15 bases between the two ends. CDR3 length: 12 amino acids. The CDR3 loop is CASKPETWSYTF. In DNA, the CDR3 is TGTGCCAGCAAACCCGAAACGTGGAGCTACACCTTC.

The chain carries TRBV25-1 and TRBJ2-7; D uncertain. This CDR3 region has 12 residues. Germline CDR1 reads MGHDK; CDR2 reads SYGVNS. With 7 bases removed from V and 1 base from J, the gap between germline ends came to 8 bases. Written as DNA, the CDR3 is TGTGCCAGCAAGTCGATTTCCTACGAGCAGTACTTC. Translating gives CASKSISYEQYF.

The chain employs TRBV4-1 and TRBJ1-1; D ambiguous. This CDR3 is built from 14 residues. V was cut by 1 base and J by 4 bases, with 10 bases left in between. Germline V gene data show CDR1 as MGHRA and CDR2 as YSYEKL. CDR3 DNA: TGCGCCAGCAGCCAAGTCCGGCTGGGCACTGAAGCTTTCTTT. Translating it yields CASSQVRLGTEAFF.

The V and J genes are TRBV9 and TRBJ1-1; D perhaps matches TRBD1 (5 bases). This CDR3 has 15 amino acids. With 0 bases removed from V and 0 bases from J, the gap between germline ends came to 9 bases. Germline lookup yields CDR1 SGDLS and CDR2 YYNGEE. The CDR3 nucleotides read TGTGCCAGCAGCGTAGAAGAGGGGTTGAACACTGAAGCTTTCTTT. This sequence encodes CASSVEEGLNTEAFF.

Comment on this clone: The conserved phenylalanine or tryptophan normally closing the CDR3 is absent here, so this likely arose from a read error. Because the CDR3's place on the DNA is in doubt, the DNA is left out and the CDR3 is given as listed by TCRdb. The chain carries TRBV27 and TRBJ1-1. The CDR3 contains 8 residues when both ends are counted. CDR1 is MNHEY and CDR2 is SMNVEV in the germline V gene (reference sequence). The CDR3: CASSFPIS.

This chain links TRBV6-5 with TRBJ1-2; D might be TRBD1 (5 bases). Trimming left V 6 bases short and J 11 bases short, with 25 bases between. This CDR3 comprises 15 residues. In germline, CDR1 is MNHEY, CDR2 SVGAGI. The CDR3 loop reads CASSNPPGWGDSYTF. For the CDR3, the DNA is TGTGCCAGCAGCAATCCCCCGGGGTGGGGCGATAGTTACACCTTC.

This sequence joins TRBV6-5 and TRBJ2-1, with TRBD2 identical over 7 bases. Unmatched junction bases numbered 5, after V lost 4 bases and J lost 2 bases. Per the germline V gene, CDR1 is MNHEY and CDR2 is SVGAGI. This CDR3 contains 15 residues. This CDR3 is CASSLPGGPYNEQFF. The CDR3 DNA reads as TGTGCCAGCAGTTTGCCGGGGGGACCCTACAATGAGCAGTTCTTC.

The J gene is TRBJ1-2, the V gene TRBV28, with 7 bases fitting TRBD1. J lost 7 bases, V lost 5 bases, and 10 bases had no gene match. This CDR3 has 14 residues. Per germline, CDR1 MDHEN and CDR2 SYDVKM. The CDR3 protein is CASSPLRGLSGYTF. The CDR3 nucleotides are TGTGCCAGCAGTCCCTTGAGGGGGCTAAGTGGCTACACCTTC.

V and J are TRBV18 and TRBJ2-5, with 9 bases aligning to TRBD1. This CDR3 is 15 amino acids long. The trim removed 3 bases at V and 4 bases at J, leaving 6 bases unmatched. Germline CDR1 and CDR2: KGHSH and LQKENI. The CDR3 nucleotides are TGTGCCAGCTCACCCGGGACAGGGTCGCCAGAGACCCAGTACTTC. The encoded protein is CASSPGTGSPETQYF.

The rearrangement uses TRBV5-1 and TRBJ1-2; 10 bases align to TRBD1. The CDR3 extends over 17 amino acids. Per the germline V gene, CDR1 is SGHRS and CDR2 is YFSETQ. Losses at the gene ends were 0 bases for V and 0 bases for J; bases not matched to a gene: 5. The CDR3 sequence: CASSLEGQGTANYGYTF. The CDR3 nucleotides read TGCGCCAGCAGCTTGGAGGGACAGGGGACGGCTAACTATGGCTACACCTTC.

This chain connects TRBV28 to TRBJ2-5, with 11 bases lining up with TRBD1. The CDR3 is 15 residues long. Looked up from germline, CDR1 is MDHEN and CDR2 is SYDVKM. The ends lost 6 bases at V and 7 bases at J; junction bases unmatched: 10. CDR3 in DNA: TGTGCCAGCAGGACGACGGGACAGGGGGTAGGGACCCAGTACTTC. It yields the protein CASRTTGQGVGTQYF.

The chain couples TRBV2 to TRBJ2-1; 11 bases agree with TRBD2. The CDR3 spans 14 residues. J gave up 7 bases and V 3 bases, and 2 bases lay outside the gene matches. The germline V gene encodes CDR1 SNHLY and CDR2 FYNNEI. The CDR3 loop reads CASSDPSGRNEQFF. As DNA, the CDR3 is TGTGCCAGCAGTGACCCTAGCGGGAGGAATGAGCAGTTCTTC.

The chain is built from TRBV11-3 and TRBJ2-1, with a weak D call TRBD1 (6 bases). The CDR3 extends over 16 amino acids. Trimming took 2 bases from V and 4 from J, leaving 15 bases between them. The V gene's germline CDR1 is SGHNT and CDR2 YENEEA. CDR3 protein: CASSLNTGSGYNEQFF. The CDR3 nucleotides are TGTGCCAGCAGCTTAAATACAGGGTCGGGGTACAATGAGCAGTTCTTC.

The rearrangement links TRBV28 to TRBJ2-3; 7 bases align to TRBD2. This CDR3 has 14 residues. The V and J ends lost 0 bases and 4 bases, in that order; junction bases with no gene match: 1. Germline CDR1 and CDR2: MDHEN and SYDVKM. CDR3 nucleotide sequence: TGTGCCAGCAGTTTATGGACTAGCCCAGATACGCAGTATTTT. This encodes CASSLWTSPDTQYF.

V gene TRBV19 combines with J gene TRBJ1-1, with 9 nucleotides matching TRBD1. Germline V gene lookup returns CDR1 LNHDA and CDR2 SQIVND (reference sequence). V gave up 9 bases and J gave up 5 bases; unmatched junction bases: 10. This CDR3 is built from 14 residues. The CDR3 sequence is CASGYRGRGTEAFF. In DNA, the CDR3 is TGTGCCAGCGGTTACAGGGGGCGCGGTACTGAAGCTTTCTTT.

This clone has a handful of counts. The chain has TRBV6-5 and TRBJ1-5, with unresolved D. Between the trimmed V and J ends, which lost 8 bases and 0 bases, there was a span of 14 bases. Germline CDR1 MNHEY, CDR2 SVGAGI. This CDR3 has 15 residues. The CDR3 loop is CASHEYSGSNQPQHF. The CDR3 nucleotides read TGTGCCAGCCACGAGTATTCGGGTAGCAATCAGCCCCAGCATTTT.

The J gene is TRBJ1-5, the V gene TRBV30; a possible D gene is TRBD1 (6 bases). CDR3 length: 15 residues. Per the germline V gene, CDR1 is GTSNPN and CDR2 is SVGIG (reference sequence). Trimming removed 0 bases at V and 2 bases at J, with 11 bases between. The CDR3: CAWSVGGAGNQPQHF. The CDR3 DNA is TGTGCCTGGAGTGTTGGGGGGGCGGGCAATCAGCCCCAGCATTTT.

V gene TRBV30 combines with J gene TRBJ2-5, with 8 nucleotides matching TRBD1. CDR3 length: 12 amino acids. Trimming cost V 5 bases and J 5 bases; bases outside gene matches: 4. Germline loops: CDR1 GTSNPN, CDR2 SVGIG (reference sequence). The CDR3 spells CAWDRGSETQYF. CDR3 sequence (DNA): TGTGCCTGGGACAGGGGAAGTGAGACCCAGTACTTC. Looking up the rest from reference TRBV30 and TRBJ2-5 gives the full variable domain: SQTIHQWPATLVQPVGSPLSLECTVEGTSNPNLYWYRQAAGRGLQLLFYSVGIGQISSEVPQNLSASRPQDRQFILSSKKLLLSDSGFYLCAWDRGSETQYFGPGTRLLVL.

The chain uses TRBV15 and TRBJ1-1, with 7 bases matching TRBD1. V shed 6 bases, J shed 5 bases, and the junction held 12 bases outside the gene matches. The germline gives CDR1 LNHNV, CDR2 YYDKDF (reference sequence). The CDR3 extends over 15 amino acids. CDR3 protein: CATRGRFRGGTEAFF. The DNA of the CDR3 is TGTGCCACCAGAGGGAGATTCAGGGGGGGTACTGAAGCTTTCTTT.

This sequence joins TRBV2 and TRBJ1-1; D not resolved. The ends were cut back, 7 bases at V and 0 bases at J, with 15 bases in the middle. Germline-derived CDR1 and CDR2 are SNHLY and FYNNEI. This CDR3 has 15 amino acids. The CDR3 here is CASKREGQVNTEAFF. Written as DNA, the CDR3 is TGTGCCAGCAAGAGGGAAGGGCAGGTGAACACTGAAGCTTTCTTT.

The chain is built from TRBV6-5 and TRBJ2-7, with D perhaps matching TRBD1 (6 bases). CDR3 size: 14 residues. Germline values: CDR1 MNHEY, CDR2 SVGAGI. V was trimmed by 8 bases and J by 2 bases, leaving 16 bases between them. The CDR3 protein is CASHRVGFPYEQYF. CDR3 DNA: TGTGCCAGCCACAGGGTGGGTTTTCCCTACGAGCAGTACTTC.

This clone has a single count. V usage is TRBV13 and J usage is TRBJ2-7, with 10 bases identical to TRBD2. This CDR3 spans 15 amino acids. CDR1 PRHDT and CDR2 FYEKMQ come from the germline V gene (reference sequence). The ends lost 5 bases at V and 2 bases at J; junction bases unmatched: 6. The DNA of the CDR3 is TGTGCCAGCAGCCCCAGCGGGGGGGAAACCTACGAGCAGTACTTC. Translating gives CASSPSGGETYEQYF.

This clone has more than one count but fewer than ten. The genes are TRBV27 and TRBJ1-3, with D perhaps matching TRBD1 (6 bases). Trimming cost V 5 bases and J 0 bases, with 11 bases left between them. Germline V gene sequence: CDR1 MNHEY, CDR2 SMNVEV (reference sequence). The CDR3 sequence is 15 residues long. CDR3 sequence: CASSRGGSSGNTIYF. The CDR3 DNA reads as TGTGCCAGCAGTCGAGGGGGTAGCTCTGGAAACACCATATATTTT.